This T cell receptor (beta chain) comes out of a study of blood T cell repertoires in COVID-19. Study background: Sites in the United States, Italy and Spain provided acute and convalescent COVID-19 samples.

Only in-frame clones appear in the TCRdb table, and some are missing; sequencing was by immunoSEQ multiplex PCR. The repertoire has 300,000 to 400,000 clones, 85% to 90% of them found once; the top ten carry 6% to 8%. This clone has a handful of counts. Sequencing used peripheral blood. The receptor's source is a woman aged 70-85 years with COVID-19, enrolled during active disease.

CDR3 DNA sequence: TGCAGCGTTACCCAGGGAGGGGATGGCTACACCTTC. Amino acid sequence: CSVTQGGDGYTF. V usage is TRBV29-1 and J usage is TRBJ1-2, with a weak D call TRBD1 (5 bases). Per germline, CDR1 SQVTM and CDR2 ANQGSEA. Trimming removed 5 bases at V and 6 bases at J, with 13 bases between. CDR3 size: 12 residues. The variable domain in full, completed from reference TRBV29-1 and TRBJ1-2, reads SAVISQKPSRDICQRGTSLTIQCQVDSQVTMMFWYRQQPGQSLTLIATANQGSEATYESGFVIDKFPISRPNLTFSTLTVSNMSPEDSSIYLCSVTQGGDGYTFGSGTRLTVV.